The rows below give T cell receptor beta chains drawn from one sample of a study of T cell responses to AZD1222 COVID-19 vaccine. This table comes from immunoSEQ multiplex PCR, and its TCRdb copy is limited to in-frame clones, with some not included. The repertoire holds about 180,000 clones, with approximately 94% as singletons. Here the sequenced sample was peripheral blood, taken 28 days after the second AZD1222 dose. These TCRs come from an adult who received the AZD1222 COVID-19 vaccine. Each CDR3 is given with its conserved first and last residue. D genes are given only for firm matches. A row's size may be missing; if present it is once, few, many or a size class.

.	TRBV30	.	TRBJ2-7	CAWSEGGPYEQYF	TGTGCCTGGAGTGAGGGAGGCCCCTACGAGCAGTACTTC
.	TRBV7-8	.	TRBJ1-5	CASSLAYGLGNQPQHF	TGTGCCAGCAGCTTAGCTTACGGACTGGGGAATCAGCCCCAGCATTTT
TRBD1	TRBV3-1/TRBV3-2	.	TRBJ2-5	CASSQTGGETQYF	TGTGCCAGCAGCCAGACAGGGGGAGAGACCCAGTACTTC
.	TRBV27	.	TRBJ1-4	CASSRRAATNEKLFF	TGTGCCAGCAGTCGCAGGGCTGCAACTAATGAAAAACTGTTTTTT
TRBD2	TRBV28	.	TRBJ2-3	CASSFVREGGADTQYF	TGTGCCAGCAGTTTTGTTCGGGAGGGTGGGGCAGATACGCAGTATTTT
.	TRBV6-5	.	TRBJ2-3	CASSYSYSSTDTQYF	TGTGCCAGCAGTTATTCCTACTCTAGCACAGATACGCAGTATTTT
TRBD1	TRBV24-1	.	TRBJ1-2	CATSDTQGDGYTF	TGTGCCACCAGTGATACTCAGGGGGATGGCTACACCTTC
.	TRBV30	.	TRBJ1-1	CAWSVDRLNTEAFF	TGTGCCTGGAGTGTAGACAGGTTGAACACTGAAGCTTTCTTT
TRBD1	TRBV19	.	TRBJ1-4	CASRGDSGNEKLFF	TGTGCCAGTAGGGGGGACAGCGGTAATGAAAAACTGTTTTTT
TRBD1	TRBV7-9	.	TRBJ1-2	CASSLRRGTVYGYTF	TGTGCCAGCAGCTTACGGCGGGGGACAGTCTATGGCTACACCTTC
TRBD1	TRBV12-3/TRBV12-4	.	TRBJ1-1	CASSFGQVGAFF	TGTGCCAGCAGTTTCGGACAGGTTGGAGCTTTCTTT
.	TRBV5-4	.	TRBJ2-7	CASSLDLVTSYEQYF	TGTGCCAGCAGCTTGGATCTGGTGACCTCCTACGAGCAGTACTTC
.	TRBV6-5	.	TRBJ1-2	CASSYSAARNYGYTF	TGTGCCAGCAGTTACTCGGCAGCCCGTAACTATGGCTACACCTTC
.	TRBV11-3	.	TRBJ2-7	CASSSRGEQYF	TGTGCCAGCAGCTCGAGGGGCGAGCAGTACTTC
.	TRBV6-6	.	TRBJ1-4	CASRRRGGSEKLFF	TGTGCCAGCAGGAGGCGGGGGGGCAGTGAAAAACTGTTTTTT
.	TRBV5-1	.	TRBJ2-5	CASSLEIQETQYF	TGCGCCAGCAGCTTGGAGATCCAAGAGACCCAGTACTTC
TRBD2	TRBV27	.	TRBJ2-1	CASSSSGSGYNEQFF	TGTGCCAGCAGTTCTAGCGGGAGTGGTTACAATGAGCAGTTCTTC
TRBD2	TRBV10-1	.	TRBJ2-1	CASSDPSGSTPYNEQFF	TGCGCCAGCAGTGATCCTAGCGGGAGCACCCCCTACAATGAGCAGTTCTTC
TRBD1	TRBV15	.	TRBJ1-6	CATSIRTGTSPLHF	TGTGCCACCAGCATAAGGACAGGAACGTCACCCCTCCACTTT
TRBD1	TRBV6-2/TRBV6-3	.	TRBJ2-1	CASSYFWGQNNEQFF	TGTGCCAGCAGTTACTTTTGGGGACAGAACAATGAGCAGTTCTTC
.	TRBV12-3/TRBV12-4	.	TRBJ1-2	CASSLGGLGYTF	TGTGCCAGCAGTTTAGGGGGTCTTGGCTACACCTTC
TRBD1	TRBV6-6	.	TRBJ1-6	CANNRQGTSYNSPLHF	TGTGCCAACAATCGACAGGGGACCTCCTATAATTCACCCCTCCACTTT
.	TRBV1	.	TRBJ2-5	CTIFITGTEKTQYF	TGCACCATCTTCATAACCGGGACAGAAAAGACCCAGTACTTC
.	TRBV5-5	few	TRBJ1-4	CASSLAGGNEKLFF	TGTGCCAGCAGCCTCGCGGGTGGGAATGAAAAACTGTTTTTT
TRBD1	TRBV5-1	.	TRBJ1-1	CASSLYRGNTEAFF	TGCGCCAGCAGCTTGTACAGGGGGAACACTGAAGCTTTCTTT
.	TRBV11-2	.	TRBJ2-5	CASSLSGMGSGAQETQYF	TGTGCCAGCAGCCTCTCGGGTATGGGTAGCGGAGCCCAAGAGACCCAGTACTTC
.	TRBV6-5	.	TRBJ1-1	CASTWPVPEAFF	TGTGCCAGCACATGGCCAGTACCTGAAGCTTTCTTT
TRBD1	TRBV2	.	TRBJ2-5	CASSDFGTGQETQYF	TGTGCCAGCAGTGATTTCGGGACAGGACAAGAGACCCAGTACTTC
.	TRBV6-6	.	TRBJ2-7	CASSFSYEQYF	TGTGCCAGCAGTTTCTCCTACGAGCAGTACTTC
TRBD2	TRBV28	.	TRBJ2-7	CASSFPGLYEQYF	TGTGCCAGCAGTTTTCCGGGACTATACGAGCAGTACTTC
TRBD1	TRBV15	.	TRBJ1-2	CATSTTLQGASYGYTF	TGTGCCACCAGCACTACCCTCCAGGGGGCGAGCTATGGCTACACCTTC
.	TRBV19	.	TRBJ2-7	CASSISGAGETYEQYF	TGTGCCAGTAGTATCAGTGGGGCCGGAGAGACCTACGAGCAGTACTTC
.	TRBV28	.	TRBJ2-3	CASSLGGASLDTQYF	TGTGCCAGCAGTTTGGGGGGGGCCTCACTCGATACGCAGTATTTT
.	TRBV3-1/TRBV3-2	.	TRBJ1-4	CASSHELSTGRTNEKLFF	TGTGCCAGCAGCCACGAGCTGAGTACCGGCAGAACTAATGAAAAACTGTTTTTT
TRBD1	TRBV18	.	TRBJ1-2	CASSPTTGGDGYTF	TGTGCCAGCTCACCTACGACAGGGGGCGATGGCTACACCTTC
.	TRBV11-1	.	TRBJ2-3	CASSLGGEEADTQYF	TGTGCCAGCAGCTTAGGGGGAGAGGAGGCAGATACGCAGTATTTT
TRBD1	TRBV11-3	.	TRBJ1-1	CASSVVRGSGTEAFF	TGTGCCAGCAGCGTCGTCAGGGGGTCTGGAACTGAAGCTTTCTTT
.	TRBV7-9	.	TRBJ2-7	CASSLTLGYQYF	TGTGCCAGCAGCTTAACTCTTGGTTATCAGTACTTC
TRBD1	TRBV19	.	TRBJ1-4	CASSINRGEKLFF	TGTGCCAGTAGTATAAACAGGGGTGAAAAACTGTTTTTT
.	TRBV28	.	TRBJ1-5	CASSSSTGIPEHF	TGTGCCAGCAGTTCGTCGACAGGCATACCGGAGCATTTT
.	TRBV27	.	TRBJ2-7	CASSPQGDEQYF	TGTGCCAGCAGCCCCCAGGGTGACGAGCAGTACTTC
TRBD1	TRBV6-5	.	TRBJ2-2	CASKADRGAGELFF	TGTGCCAGCAAAGCCGACAGGGGGGCCGGGGAGCTGTTTTTT
.	TRBV6-5	.	TRBJ1-2	CASSPGALGYTF	TGTGCCAGCAGCCCCGGGGCGTTGGGCTACACCTTC
TRBD1	TRBV6-5	.	TRBJ2-7	CASRYGQGTYEQYF	TGTGCCAGCAGATATGGACAGGGAACCTACGAGCAGTACTTC
.	TRBV6-5	.	TRBJ1-6	CASSYEIGGNSPLHF	TGTGCCAGCAGTTACGAAATTGGCGGGAATTCACCCCTCCACTTT
.	TRBV19	.	TRBJ1-2	CASSPFDSGGYTF	TGTGCCAGTAGTCCATTTGACTCAGGCGGCTACACCTTC
TRBD2	TRBV7-6	.	TRBJ2-5	CASSSRGLAGVRETQYF	TGTGCCAGCAGCTCCAGAGGACTAGCGGGAGTTAGAGAGACCCAGTACTTC
.	TRBV14	.	TRBJ2-3	CASSQWQSTDTQYF	TGTGCCAGCAGCCAATGGCAGAGCACAGATACGCAGTATTTT
TRBD1	TRBV7-2	.	TRBJ1-1	CASSLRGQGEAFF	TGTGCCAGCAGCTTACGGGGACAGGGTGAAGCTTTCTTT
.	TRBV2	.	TRBJ1-5	CARSDWTRREPQHF	TGTGCCAGAAGTGATTGGACCCGCCGCGAGCCCCAGCATTTT
.	TRBV5-1	.	TRBJ2-1	CASSLGRLNEQFF	TGCGCCAGCAGCTTGGGACGGCTCAATGAGCAGTTCTTC